Sequencing of this T cell receptor (beta chain) was carried out in a study of blood T cell repertoires in COVID-19. Across the study: Sites across the United States, Italy and Spain contributed samples from acute and convalescent COVID-19. T cells, B-cell-depleted T cells, or PBMCs provided the cDNA or gDNA that served as material.

Method: immunoSEQ multiplex PCR; TCRdb's copy keeps in-frame clones and lacks some. The sample contains roughly 100,000 clones, less than 90% of which appear only once. Between the trimmed V and J ends, which lost 8 bases and 0 bases, there was a span of 14 bases. Looked up from germline, CDR1 is SNHLY and CDR2 is FYNNEI. The CDR3 length is 15 residues. The TCR sequence derives from a man over 45 with acute or convalescent COVID-19. The sequenced sample was peripheral blood. The rearrangement joins TRBV2 to TRBJ2-4; no clear D. In DNA form, the CDR3 reads TGTGCCAGCGGAGTCGCCACAATAGCCAAAAACATTCAGTACTTC. This gives the protein CASGVATIAKNIQYF.